This record looks at one T cell receptor beta chain sequence and its context. Its specificity is unknown. TCR beta CDR3 regions were amplified from RNA transcripts. The primer set for the first-round RT-PCR of the TCR CDR3 was HTBI. From the multiplex PCR reads, TCRdb called clonotypes with MiXCR, one entry per CDR3 protein. This sample has about 570,000 distinct CDR3 sequences; about 43% occur once, and the top ten carry around 17%. There are 14 residues in the CDR3. The ends were cut back, 4 bases at V and 4 bases at J, with 12 bases in the middle. Germline assignment: CDR1 SGHTA and CDR2 FQGNSA. The data belong to a study of T cells in Graves' hyperthyroidism and ophthalmopathy. Whole-study results and caveats: Blood samples included most of the expanded thyroid clonotypes exceeding 0.001.

Diagnosis relied on clinical symptoms, serum thyroxine and TRAb, thyroid ultrasound and orbital computed tomography. The V and J genes are TRBV7-2 and TRBJ2-3; D gene ambiguous. This TCR came from an adult woman with Graves' disease, either hyperthyroidism or ophthalmopathy (not recorded which). The sequenced sample consisted of peripheral blood or thyroid tissue (not recorded which). CDR3 nucleotides: TGTGCCAGCAGCTCCCTAGATTTCTCAGATACGCAGTATTTT. This codes for CASSSLDFSDTQYF.